The source of this TCR beta chain is a study of T cell responses to AZD1222 COVID-19 vaccine. TCRdb's table, derived via immunoSEQ multiplex PCR, lists solely in-frame clones and lacks some. The sample shows approximately 130,000 clones, roughly 90% of them seen only once. General study points: It should be noted that donors were predominantly white British and more often female, and clonal diversity was possibly underestimated.

Turning to this clone: Its antigen is undetermined.

Sample: peripheral blood, taken 28 days after the second AZD1222 dose. This TCR came from an adult who received the AZD1222 COVID-19 vaccine.

The CDR3 loop is CASSLAGNNYGYTF. CDR3 bases: TGTGCCAGCAGCTTAGCCGGGAATAACTATGGCTACACCTTC. V is TRBV7-9 and J is TRBJ1-2; D is uncertain. Germline V gene sequence: CDR1 SEHNR, CDR2 FQNEAQ (reference sequence). Trimming removed 0 bases from V and 1 base from J, with 6 bases in between. This CDR3 spans 14 amino acids.